Below are 18 T cell receptor beta chains sequenced from a single sample in a study of neurological immune-mediated disorders. TCRdb itself ran the 5' RACE reads through MiXCR, one entry per CDR3 protein. The sample lists tens of thousands of distinct CDR3 sequences, more than 6.5% seen once, with about 4% in the top ten. The sample was PBMCs. The receptors here all came from a woman in her 40s in good health.

This clonotype was recorded at least ten times. This rearrangement joins TRBV9 to TRBJ1-3, with TRBD1 as a possible D gene (5 bases). V dropped 1 base and J dropped 8 bases, with 13 bases sitting between them. Germline lookup yields CDR1 SGDLS and CDR2 YYNGEE. The CDR3 runs 14 residues. The CDR3 coding sequence is TGTGCCAGCAGCGTACAGGGTGATGGGGACACCATATATTTT. Amino acid sequence: CASSVQGDGDTIYF.

This chain uses TRBV7-8 with TRBJ1-1; D uncertain. Germline V gives CDR1 SGHVS, CDR2 FQNEAQ. The V gene lost 5 bases and the J gene lost 7 bases, with 8 bases spanning the gap. The CDR3 spans 11 residues. CDR3 amino acids: CASSHWGEAFF. As DNA, the CDR3 is TGTGCCAGCAGCCATTGGGGTGAAGCTTTCTTT.

This clonotype was detected many times. The J gene is TRBJ2-5, the V gene TRBV20-1; D gene ambiguous. The CDR3 is 14 residues long. Germline V lookup: CDR1 DFQATT, CDR2 SNEGSKA (reference sequence). Deletions cut 0 bases from V and 1 base from J, with 9 bases between. CDR3 in amino acids: CSARDDRPQETQYF. CDR3 DNA: TGCAGTGCTAGAGATGATCGCCCCCAAGAGACCCAGTACTTC.

The sample holds many counts of this clonotype. The genes are TRBV20-1 and TRBJ1-5, with 7 bases aligning to TRBD1. The germline gives CDR1 DFQATT, CDR2 SNEGSKA (reference sequence). There are 14 residues in the CDR3. The V and J ends lost 3 bases and 2 bases, in that order; junction bases with no gene match: 4. The CDR3 loop is CSARVTGGNQPQHF. In DNA, the CDR3 is TGCAGTGCTAGGGTCACAGGGGGCAATCAGCCCCAGCATTTT.

This clonotype appeared many times. The chain links TRBV20-1 to TRBJ2-3; 8 bases are shared with TRBD2. This CDR3 comprises 16 residues. CDR1 is DFQATT and CDR2 is SNEGSKA in the germline V gene (reference sequence). The junction had 12 bases not matched to a gene; V was cut back by 3 bases and J by 4 bases. CDR3 residues: CSASVLRGAGADTQYF. CDR3 in DNA: TGCAGTGCTAGTGTTCTCCGGGGAGCGGGAGCAGATACGCAGTATTTT.

This clonotype was counted only a few times. The V call is TRBV18, the J call TRBJ2-7; D is unclear. Deletions cut 3 bases from V and 3 bases from J, with 12 bases between. Germline CDR1 KGHSH, CDR2 LQKENI. The CDR3 runs to 14 residues. The DNA of the CDR3 is TGTGCCAGCTCACCGGTGGCGGATAACTACGAGCAGTACTTC. It translates to CASSPVADNYEQYF.

This clonotype was picked up many times. The rearrangement uses TRBV20-1 and TRBJ1-1; 9 nucleotides align to TRBD1. This CDR3 region has 13 residues. V was clipped by 5 bases and J by 5 bases; unmatched bases: 6. From germline, CDR1 is DFQATT and CDR2 SNEGSKA (reference sequence). CDR3 region: CSARGQGRTEAFF. CDR3 bases: TGCAGTGCTCGGGGACAGGGTAGGACTGAAGCTTTCTTT.

This clonotype was seen ten or more times. The chain couples TRBV7-9 to TRBJ2-7; maybe TRBD2 (5 bases). This CDR3 region has 14 residues. V was cut by 1 base and J by 3 bases, with 10 bases left in between. Germline lookup yields CDR1 SEHNR and CDR2 FQNEAQ (reference sequence). The CDR3 reads CASSLGGAGYEQYF. The CDR3 coding sequence is TGTGCCAGCAGCTTAGGGGGTGCGGGCTACGAGCAGTACTTC.

The sample holds many counts of this clonotype. The V and J genes are TRBV9 and TRBJ2-6; D is undetermined. The germline V and J ends were trimmed by 1 base and 0 bases, with 8 bases remaining between them. This CDR3 has 16 residues. From germline, CDR1 is SGDLS and CDR2 YYNGEE. The CDR3 loop reads CASSVPSLSGANVLTF. The CDR3 bases are TGTGCCAGCAGCGTACCCAGCCTCTCTGGGGCCAACGTCCTGACTTTC. The whole variable domain, filled in from reference TRBV9 and TRBJ2-6, reads DSGVTQTPKHLITATGQRVTLRCSPRSGDLSVYWYQQSLDQGLQFLIQYYNGEERAKGNILERFSAQQFPDLHSELNLSSLELGDSALYFCASSVPSLSGANVLTFGAGSRLTVL.

This clonotype has at least ten counts. The chain has TRBV12-5 and TRBJ2-5; D not certain. With 6 bases removed from V and 2 bases from J, the gap between germline ends came to 10 bases. Per germline, CDR1 LGHNT and CDR2 FRNRAP. The CDR3 extends over 13 amino acids. The CDR3, as DNA: TGTGCTAGTGGCCTCGACCATCAAGAGACCCAGTACTTC. It encodes CASGLDHQETQYF.

Of note for this clonotype: One end of the junction fails to match germline, which may point to a read error. The chain's CDR3 is CASRARTSDTGELFF. The CDR3, as DNA: TGTGCCAGCAGGGCCAGGACTTCCGACACCGGGGAGCTGTTTTTT. The gene calls are TRBV5-1 and TRBJ2-2; D is tentatively TRBD1 or TRBD2 (5 bases each). CDR3 size: 15 residues. CDR1 is SGHRS and CDR2 is YFSETQ in the germline V gene.

A word on this clonotype: Being one base from a much bigger clone, this may be a read error. The chain uses TRBV11-3 and TRBJ1-6, with D unclear. Per germline, CDR1 SGHNT and CDR2 YENEEA. CDR3 length: 13 residues. The CDR3 DNA is TGTGTCAGCAGCTTAGATACCGTCTCACCCCTCCACTTT. This gives the protein CVSSLDTVSPLHF. The full variable domain, with the rest looked up from reference TRBV11-3 and TRBJ1-6, is EAGVVQSPRYKIIEKKQPVAFWCNPISGHNTLYWYLQNLGQGPELLIRYENEEAVDDSQLPKDRFSAERLKGVDSTLKIQPAELGDSAVYLCVSSLDTVSPLHFGNGTRLTVT.

This clonotype was seen many times. The chain carries TRBV6-1 and TRBJ1-1; TRBD1 might be the D (5 bases). Trimming pared 4 bases from V and 0 bases from J, leaving 6 bases between. The CDR3 is 13 residues long. Per the germline V gene, CDR1 is MNHNS and CDR2 is SASEGT. The CDR3 is CASSGQLNTEAFF. CDR3 sequence (DNA): TGTGCCAGCAGTGGACAGCTGAACACTGAAGCTTTCTTT.

The sample holds many counts of this clonotype. The V call is TRBV6-5, the J call TRBJ2-1, with D perhaps TRBD2 (7 bases). The V and J ends lost 5 bases and 3 bases respectively, with 17 bases between them. The length of the CDR3 is 16 residues. Germline V gene lookup returns CDR1 MNHEY and CDR2 SVGAGI. CDR3 sequence: CASSGEGGGFYNEQFF. For the CDR3, the DNA is TGTGCCAGCAGTGGGGAGGGGGGGGGCTTCTACAATGAGCAGTTCTTC.

The chain joins TRBV5-1 to TRBJ1-1; D is undetermined. Looked up from germline, CDR1 is SGHRS and CDR2 is YFSETQ. V lost 2 bases to trimming and J lost 1 base, with 9 bases between them. The CDR3 is 14 amino acids. Here the CDR3 reads CASSLGQQNTEAFF. CDR3 sequence (DNA): TGCGCCAGCAGCTTAGGGCAGCAGAACACTGAAGCTTTCTTT.

This clonotype was observed many times. The rearrangement joins TRBV10-3 to TRBJ2-3; 15 positions match TRBD2. Trimming removed 6 bases from V and 6 bases from J; junction bases left unmatched: 7. CDR3 size: 16 residues. Germline values: CDR1 ENHRY, CDR2 SYGVKD. The CDR3 loop is CAISEGLAGGGDTQYF. In DNA form, the CDR3 reads TGTGCCATCAGCGAGGGACTAGCGGGGGGAGGGGATACGCAGTATTTT.

This clonotype was found many times. The chain's CDR3 is CASRLTGWTEAFF. In DNA form, the CDR3 reads TGTGCCAGCAGACTGACAGGTTGGACTGAAGCTTTCTTT. This chain links TRBV27 with TRBJ1-1, with D possibly matching TRBD1 (6 bases). Germline CDR1 is MNHEY and CDR2 is SMNVEV (reference sequence). The V end lost 6 bases, the J end lost 5 bases, and 13 bases lay between the germline ends. The CDR3 has 13 amino acids.

This clonotype has a count of ten or more. The chain combines TRBV9 with TRBJ1-6, with D maybe TRBD1 (5 bases). Deletions cut 2 bases from V and 4 bases from J, with 7 bases between. CDR1 and CDR2 (germline): SGDLS, YYNGEE. The CDR3 is made up of 14 amino acids. The CDR3 loop reads CASSVAGYNSPLHF. For the CDR3, the DNA is TGTGCCAGCAGCGTGGCAGGGTATAATTCACCCCTCCACTTT.